This passage covers 7 T cell receptor beta chains from one sample sequenced in a study of blood T cell repertoires in COVID-19. Clones were read by immunoSEQ multiplex PCR, and TCRdb kept only the in-frame ones, dropping some. Of around 100,000 clones listed, about 77% are singletons. The sample was peripheral blood. The receptors were gathered from a man aged 65 to 85 with active or convalescent COVID-19.

V is TRBV19 and J is TRBJ1-1, with TRBD1 matching over 7 bases. CDR3 size: 16 residues. Losses at the gene ends were 4 bases for V and 2 bases for J; bases not matched to a gene: 10. Germline values: CDR1 LNHDA, CDR2 SQIVND (reference sequence). Here the CDR3 DNA reads TGTGCCAGTAGTACCTCCCGGACAGGAGCTAACACTGAAGCTTTCTTT. Encoded protein: CASSTSRTGANTEAFF.

The chain recombines TRBV19 with TRBJ2-7; TRBD2 agrees at 10 bases. Germline CDR1 LNHDA, CDR2 SQIVND (reference sequence). This CDR3 has 15 residues. The ends lost 8 bases at V and 2 bases at J; junction bases unmatched: 9. The CDR3 here is CASSRTSGGPYEQYF. The CDR3 DNA follows: TGTGCCAGTTCCCGGACTAGCGGCGGACCCTACGAGCAGTACTTC.

This clone was counted only a few times. V gene TRBV12-2 combines with J gene TRBJ1-2; the table's D call of TRBD1 was not tested on the DNA. TRBV12-2 is assigned pseudogene status. The CDR3 is 17 residues long. CDR3 nucleotide sequence: TGTGCAAGTCGCTTCCTAGGACAGAGCGCAACTAACTATGGCTACACCTTC. This sequence encodes CASRFLGQSATNYGYTF.

The chain joins TRBV7-8 to TRBJ1-5; 9 bases map to TRBD1. The germline V gene has CDR1 SGHVS and CDR2 FQNEAQ. CDR3 length equals 15 residues. V was pared by 1 base and J by 7 bases, with 5 bases of the junction left unmatched. The CDR3 DNA sequence: TGTGCCAGCAGCTTAGTAACAGGGGGCGTACAGCCCCAGCATTTT. Its translation is CASSLVTGGVQPQHF.

The CDR3 region is CASSTRTSGRAMDTQYF. The CDR3 DNA sequence: TGTGCCAGCAGCACCCGGACTAGCGGGAGGGCCATGGATACGCAGTATTTT. This chain connects TRBV4-2 to TRBJ2-3; TRBD2 matches 15 bases. Germline CDR1 reads LGHNA; CDR2 reads YNFKEQ. The CDR3 covers 17 residues. J gave up 6 bases and V 5 bases, and 9 bases lay outside the gene matches.

The rearrangement uses TRBV7-2 and TRBJ1-1, with D perhaps matching TRBD1 (5 bases). The CDR3 is made up of 14 amino acids. V was pared by 1 base and J by 1 base, with 7 bases between. Germline CDR1 reads SGHTA; CDR2 reads FQGNSA. Here the CDR3 reads CASSLGQPNTEAFF. Written as DNA, the CDR3 is TGTGCCAGCAGCTTAGGACAGCCGAACACTGAAGCTTTCTTT.

The chain carries TRBV28 and TRBJ2-5, with D perhaps TRBD2 (6 bases). The CDR3 is 15 amino acids. Trimming removed 3 bases at V and 2 bases at J, with 13 bases between. Germline-derived CDR1 and CDR2 are MDHEN and SYDVKM. CDR3: CASSFNLGRQETQYF. The CDR3 bases are TGTGCCAGCAGTTTCAACCTAGGGAGGCAAGAGACCCAGTACTTC.